Listed below are T cell receptor beta chains from one sample, sequenced in a study of PD-L1 blockade in urothelial cancer. TCRdb keeps only in-frame clones here, not all; method: immunoSEQ multiplex PCR. Among more than 400 clones listed, approximately 40% were seen once. Source: tumor tissue, taken before atezolizumab (anti-PD-L1) treatment. These receptors came from a man in his 60s with urothelial cancer. Each CDR3 is given with its conserved first and last residue. Each record gives: V gene, clone size, D gene, J gene, CDR3 DNA, CDR3 protein. The D gene is left open where the match is weak. Rows may omit the clone size; those that give it use once, few, many or a size class.

TRBV11-3	few	-	TRBJ1-1	TGTGCCAGCAGCTGGTTACAGGGCAACACTGAAGCTTTCTTT	CASSWLQGNTEAFF
TRBV15	once	-	TRBJ2-2	TGTGCCACCAGCAGGGACCAACACACCGGGGAGCTGTTTTTT	CATSRDQHTGELFF
TRBV5-1	few	-	TRBJ2-7	TGCGCCAGCAGCTTGGGAGGCGGAACTCACTACGAGCAGTACTTC	CASSLGGGTHYEQYF
TRBV11-3	medium-sized	TRBD2	TRBJ2-7	TGTGCCAGCAGCTTTAACCTAGCGGGAGGTAGTGAGCAGTACTTC	CASSFNLAGGSEQYF
TRBV28	-	-	TRBJ2-1	TGTGCCAGCAGTTTCACAGGGTTCTATGAGCAGTTCTTC	CASSFTGFYEQFF
TRBV30	-	-	TRBJ1-1	TGTGCCTGGAGACGGAGGGGGACACCGAATGAAGCTTTCTTT	CAWRRRGTPNEAFF
TRBV6-8	few	-	TRBJ2-3	TGTGCCAGCAGTTACGACTCGCCAGGGGGCACAGATACGCAGTATTTT	CASSYDSPGGTDTQYF
TRBV6-8	few	-	TRBJ1-3	TGTGCCTCCGGACTGAACTCTGGAAACACCATATATTTT	CASGLNSGNTIYF
TRBV5-1	-	-	TRBJ1-1	TGCGCCAGCAGCTTGGGGGGATCGATGAACACTGAAGCTTTCTTT	CASSLGGSMNTEAFF
TRBV25-1	-	TRBD1	TRBJ2-7	TGTGCCAGCAGTGAATTTGCAGGGGGCTCCTACGAGCAGTACTTC	CASSEFAGGSYEQYF
TRBV11-3	few	TRBD1	TRBJ1-4	TGTGCCAGCAGCTTAAAAGTCGAAGGGGGCCTTGCAACTAATGAAAAACTGTTTTTT	CASSLKVEGGLATNEKLFF
TRBV11-3	large	-	TRBJ2-2	TGTGCCAGCAGCGAAACAAGCCGACAGGGAGGCCCCGGGGAGCTGTTTTTT	CASSETSRQGGPGELFF
TRBV19	-	-	TRBJ1-3	TGTGCCAGTACCGGACAGTTCTCTGGAAACACCATATATTTT	CASTGQFSGNTIYF
TRBV4-1	-	-	TRBJ2-1	TGCGCCAGCAGCCAAGAGACCCATCGAATTCAGTTCTTC	CASSQETHRIQFF
TRBV11-3	-	-	TRBJ2-7	TGTGCCAGCAGCTCTACGAGGGGTTCCGACGAGCAGTACTTC	CASSSTRGSDEQYF
TRBV6-8	-	-	TRBJ2-1	TGTGCCAGCAGTTACTCAGGACAGCGATACAATGAGCAGTTCTTC	CASSYSGQRYNEQFF
TRBV12-5	few	-	TRBJ1-5	TGTGCCTCCAACCGGGACAGCAATCAGCCCCAGCATTTT	CASNRDSNQPQHF
TRBV19	once	-	TRBJ2-3	TGTGCCTGCACCCCCACTCGCGGCTTTACAGATACGCAGTATTTT	CACTPTRGFTDTQYF
TRBV5-1	few	-	TRBJ1-3	TGCGCCAGCGGGAGAGAGCCCTTAGGCACAGGACTTGGAAACACCATATATTTT	CASGREPLGTGLGNTIYF
TRBV6-7	few	-	TRBJ1-1	TGTGCCAGCACTCGGAACACTGAAGCTTTCTTT	CASTRNTEAFF
TRBV18	-	TRBD1	TRBJ1-1	TGTGCCAGCTCACGGGACAGATCGAACACTGAAGCTTTCTTT	CASSRDRSNTEAFF
TRBV28	few	-	TRBJ2-1	TGTGCCAGCAGTTCCCGGGGGCAGGGAGCGAGTGAGCAGTTCTTC	CASSSRGQGASEQFF
TRBV28	-	TRBD1	TRBJ1-4	TGTGCCAGCACCCGCCCGGGACAGGTGAATGAAAAACTGTTTTTT	CASTRPGQVNEKLFF
TRBV28	-	-	TRBJ1-5	-	CASSILGESNQPQHF